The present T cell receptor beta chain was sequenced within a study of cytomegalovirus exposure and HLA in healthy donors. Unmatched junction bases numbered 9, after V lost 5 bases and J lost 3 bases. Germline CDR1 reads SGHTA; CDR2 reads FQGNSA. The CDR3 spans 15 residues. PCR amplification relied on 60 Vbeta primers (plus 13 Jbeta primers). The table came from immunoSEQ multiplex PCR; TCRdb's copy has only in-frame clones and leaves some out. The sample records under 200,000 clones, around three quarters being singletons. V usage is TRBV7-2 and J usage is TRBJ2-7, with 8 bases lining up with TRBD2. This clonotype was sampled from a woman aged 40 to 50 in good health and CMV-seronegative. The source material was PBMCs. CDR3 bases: TGTGCCAGCAGCCAACGGCGGGGGGACAACTACGAGCAGTACTTC. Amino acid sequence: CASSQRRGDNYEQYF.